One and the same sample provided the 9 T cell receptor beta chains below, sequenced in a study of blood T cell repertoires in COVID-19. Here immunoSEQ multiplex PCR was the method, and the copy in TCRdb shows in-frame clones only, minus some. The table includes about 220,000 clones, around 83% detected once. Material: peripheral blood. The receptors derive from a woman aged 70-85 years with COVID-19, enrolled during active disease.

The chain joins TRBV4-1 to TRBJ2-7; 10 bases fit TRBD2. CDR3 size: 17 residues. The V gene end was trimmed by 0 bases and the J gene end by 3 bases; junction bases not matched to a gene: 8. Germline CDR1 MGHRA, CDR2 YSYEKL. CDR3 nucleotide sequence: TGCGCCAGCAGCCAAGATGAACTAGCGGGATCGCTCTACGAGCAGTACTTC. Its protein product is CASSQDELAGSLYEQYF.

Of note for this clone: The identical CDR3 is also encoded by other nucleotide sequences in the sample. The rearrangement uses TRBV28 and TRBJ2-1; D is unclear. Trimming took 6 bases from V and 1 from J, leaving 4 bases between them. This CDR3 contains 12 residues. CDR1 MDHEN and CDR2 SYDVKM come from the germline V gene. The CDR3 protein is CASSLSYNEQFF. The CDR3 DNA reads as TGTGCCAGCAGCCTGTCCTACAATGAGCAGTTCTTC.

This chain connects TRBV19 to TRBJ1-5, with 10 bases that match TRBD1. Trimming took 7 bases from V and 7 from J; bases not matched to a gene: 13. The CDR3 has 16 residues. Per germline, CDR1 LNHDA and CDR2 SQIVND (reference sequence). The CDR3 spells CASTPPGQGDFQPQHF. The CDR3 nucleotides are TGTGCCAGTACCCCGCCAGGACAGGGGGATTTCCAGCCCCAGCATTTT.

The V call is TRBV7-2, the J call TRBJ1-6; 10 positions agree with TRBD1. CDR1 SGHTA and CDR2 FQGNSA come from the germline V gene. The CDR3 is 17 amino acids. V shed 2 bases and J 7 bases; nucleotides not matched to a gene: 8. The CDR3 spells CASSLTIGTGANSPLHF. The CDR3, as DNA: TGTGCCAGCAGCTTAACTATCGGGACAGGGGCAAATTCACCCCTCCACTTT.

The V call is TRBV7-3, the J call TRBJ1-1, with unresolved D. The V end was cut by 5 bases, the J end by 11 bases, with 12 bases between. Per the germline V gene, CDR1 is SGHTA and CDR2 is FQGTGA. The CDR3 extends over 11 amino acids. Here the CDR3 reads CASSLGGLAFF. The CDR3 nucleotides read TGTGCCAGCAGCCTTGGAGGGTTGGCTTTCTTT.

V gene TRBV6-5 combines with J gene TRBJ1-1, with 7 bases aligning to TRBD1. Germline loops: CDR1 MNHEY, CDR2 SVGAGI. V lost 4 bases to trimming and J lost 1 base; unmatched junction nucleotides: 6. This CDR3 is built from 15 residues. CDR3 nucleotides: TGTGCCAGCAGTTCTCGACAGGGAGGGAACACTGAAGCTTTCTTT. Protein product: CASSSRQGGNTEAFF.

The V call is TRBV19, the J call TRBJ2-2; 7 bases agree with TRBD2. The CDR3 contains 17 residues. Germline V gene sequence: CDR1 LNHDA, CDR2 SQIVND (reference sequence). The ends lost 2 bases at V and 4 bases at J; junction bases unmatched: 10. CDR3 nucleotide sequence: TGTGCCAGTAGTATAAATCCGGGGGGTTGGGGCACCGGGGAGCTGTTTTTT. It yields the protein CASSINPGGWGTGELFF.

This chain joins TRBV19 and TRBJ2-2, with 15 bases lining up with TRBD2. The V segment lost 7 bases and the J segment 5 bases; nucleotides outside the gene matches: 11. This CDR3 comprises 18 residues. Germline CDR1 LNHDA, CDR2 SQIVND (reference sequence). The CDR3 sequence is CASNPGLAGGKGTGELFF. CDR3 coding DNA: TGTGCCAGTAATCCGGGACTAGCGGGAGGAAAAGGGACCGGGGAGCTGTTTTTT.

The chain has TRBV13 and TRBJ2-7; no reliable D call. CDR1 and CDR2 (germline): PRHDT, FYEKMQ (reference sequence). Trimming stripped 0 bases from V and 0 bases from J, with 12 bases between. The CDR3 extends over 16 amino acids. For the CDR3, the DNA is TGTGCCAGCAGCTTAGGGCCCCGCAGTTACTCCTACGAGCAGTACTTC. This codes for CASSLGPRSYSYEQYF.